This T cell receptor beta chain was sequenced during a study of cytomegalovirus exposure and HLA in healthy donors. The CDR3 totals 12 residues. Deletions cut 4 bases from V and 8 bases from J, with 9 bases between. Per the germline V gene, CDR1 is MGHRA and CDR2 is YSYEKL. PCR employed 60 Vbeta and 13 Jbeta primers. Produced via immunoSEQ multiplex PCR; TCRdb's table is partial and in-frame only. The sample holds some 220,000 clones, roughly 78% seen once. The sample taken for sequencing was PBMCs. The chain has TRBV4-1 and TRBJ2-1; D is ambiguous. The sequence came from a boy between 10 and 17 years old in good health and CMV-seronegative. CDR3 in DNA: TGCGCCAGCAGCCTTGATCCGGATGAGCAGTTCTTC. This sequence encodes CASSLDPDEQFF.